The present TCR beta chain was sequenced within a study of cytomegalovirus exposure and HLA in healthy donors. This PCR relied on a set of 60 Vbeta primers and 13 Jbeta primers. TCRdb's table, derived via immunoSEQ multiplex PCR, lists solely in-frame clones and lacks some. The table lists 150,000 or so clones, approximately 81% of them singletons. Regarding the study as a whole: The likely origin of a cluster of highly shared sequence variants was a sequencing artifact.

Regarding this clone: No antigen is known for it.

Germline assignment: CDR1 MNHNS and CDR2 SASEGT. With 5 bases removed from V and 7 bases from J, the gap between germline ends came to 11 bases. The CDR3 consists of 13 residues. The clonotype comes from a man between 50 and 59 years old in good health and CMV-seropositive. The genes are TRBV6-1 and TRBJ1-4, with D tentatively TRBD1 (6 bases). Sequencing was performed on PBMCs. In DNA form, the CDR3 reads TGTGCCAGCAGTAGGCAGGGGCGTGAAAAACTGTTTTTT. Its protein product is CASSRQGREKLFF.